Sequencing of this TCR beta chain was carried out in a study of T cells after yellow fever vaccination. The sample holds a few counts of this clonotype. TCRdb passed the 5' RACE reads through MiXCR, listing each CDR3 protein once. The sample carries some 670,000 distinct CDR3 sequences, approximately 13% recorded once. V was pared by 4 bases and J by 10 bases, with 14 bases of the junction left unmatched. CDR1 and CDR2 from the germline V gene are SGHDT and YYEEEE. The CDR3 contains 15 residues. This TCR derives from a young man who received the YFV17D yellow fever vaccine. Sequencing used PBMCs, obtained on the day of the yellow fever booster vaccination. The rearrangement links TRBV5-6 to TRBJ2-1, with 7 bases that match TRBD2. This CDR3 is CASSPGRRLMMEQFF. CDR3 bases: TGTGCCAGCAGCCCCGGGAGGCGTCTAATGATGGAGCAGTTCTTC.